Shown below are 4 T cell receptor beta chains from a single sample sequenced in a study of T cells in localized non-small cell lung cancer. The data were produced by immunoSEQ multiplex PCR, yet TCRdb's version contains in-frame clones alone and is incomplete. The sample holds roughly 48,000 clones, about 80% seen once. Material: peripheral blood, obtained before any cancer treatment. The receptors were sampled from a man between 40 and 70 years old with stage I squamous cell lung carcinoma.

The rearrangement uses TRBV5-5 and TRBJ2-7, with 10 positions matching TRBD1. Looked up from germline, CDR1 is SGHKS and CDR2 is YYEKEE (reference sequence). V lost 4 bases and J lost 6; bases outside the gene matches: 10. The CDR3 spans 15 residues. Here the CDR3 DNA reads TGTGCCAGCAGCCCCCCCGGGACAGGGGTTCTCGAGCAGTACTTC. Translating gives CASSPPGTGVLEQYF.

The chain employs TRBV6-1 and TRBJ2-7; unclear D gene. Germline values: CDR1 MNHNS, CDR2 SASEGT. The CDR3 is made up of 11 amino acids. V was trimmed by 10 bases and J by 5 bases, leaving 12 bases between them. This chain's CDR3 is CATSKPHEQYF. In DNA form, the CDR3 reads TGTGCCACCTCAAAACCCCACGAGCAGTACTTC.

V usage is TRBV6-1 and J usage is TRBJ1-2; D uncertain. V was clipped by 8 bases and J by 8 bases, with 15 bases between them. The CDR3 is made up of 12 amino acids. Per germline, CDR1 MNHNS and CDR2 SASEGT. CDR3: CASFMLSRGYTF. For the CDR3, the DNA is TGTGCCAGCTTTATGCTCTCCAGGGGCTACACCTTC.

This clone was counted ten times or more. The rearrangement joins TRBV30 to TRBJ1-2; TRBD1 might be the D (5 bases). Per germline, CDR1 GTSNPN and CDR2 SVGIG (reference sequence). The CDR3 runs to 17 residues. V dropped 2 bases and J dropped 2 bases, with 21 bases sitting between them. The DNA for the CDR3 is TGTGCCTGGAGTACTACGATAATAGACACAGGAAACTATGGCTACACCTTC. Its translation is CAWSTTIIDTGNYGYTF.